The clone carrying this T cell receptor beta chain turned up a few times. Its target is unknown. Sequenced by immunoSEQ multiplex PCR; TCRdb stores in-frame clones only, minus some. The repertoire holds about 78,000 clones, with around 90% as singletons. The CDR3 length is 20 residues. V was clipped by 10 bases and J by 0 bases, with 31 bases between them. The germline gives CDR1 WNHNN, CDR2 SYGVQD (reference sequence). This sample was included in a study of T cell responses to AZD1222 COVID-19 vaccine. Study conclusions and caveats: Nearly half of spike-specific TCRs reportedly target unmutated variant regions. Donor demographics were predominantly white British with a female majority; clonal diversity may be underestimated. Dominant CD4 TCR responses targeted spike regions 160-218 and 743-854.

The starting material was peripheral blood, obtained 28 days after the second AZD1222 dose. This TCR was sampled from an adult who received the AZD1222 COVID-19 vaccine. The V call is TRBV10-1, the J call TRBJ2-1; weak D call: TRBD1 (5 bases). The CDR3 reads CATRRPRQGVPVPSYNEQFF. CDR3 nucleotides: TGCGCCACCCGGCGGCCGCGACAAGGGGTACCCGTACCCTCCTACAATGAGCAGTTCTTC.